This T cell receptor (beta chain) was found in a study of T-cell memory formation after mild COVID-19 (dated by TCRdb to the early 2020s). With regard to the full study: TCR sequence clusters from the two donors were found to be largely donor specific. In two donors, T-cell clones that expanded and contracted after mild COVID-19 were tracked by sequencing TCRalpha and TCRbeta repertoires over time. The cohort was made up of two young adult volunteers, one female and one male, who were previously healthy.

From cysteine to phenylalanine, the CDR3 is 19 amino acids long. Only the CDR3 portion is preserved as DNA: 57 bases, with reading frame beginning at the first base. PBMCs were isolated by Ficoll-Paque density gradient centrifugation. TCRdb records Illumina NovaSeq 6000 as the sequencer. cDNA libraries for TCRalpha and TCRbeta were prepared by 5'RACE using constant-segment primers, with sample barcodes and unique molecular identifiers added. Trizol reagent was used to extract RNA from every sample. Library amplification was performed in two PCR steps, and a second sample barcode and Illumina TruSeq adapters were introduced in the second step. Libraries were sequenced on an Illumina NovaSeq with 2 x 150 bp paired-end reads. In the paper's pipeline: The reads were demultiplexed and collapsed into UMI-guided consensus sequences using migec v1.2.7. Using mixcr v2.1.11, UMI consensuses were aligned to TRA and TRB V and J templates and then assembled into clonotypes. A clonotype was counted as expanded or contracted only when both edgeR and NoisET called the clonotype significant, with the noise models trained on biological replicates. For edgeR calls, a false discovery rate-adjusted p below 0.01 and a log2 fold-change threshold of 1 were applied. As an exploratory analysis of dynamics, PCA with hierarchical clustering was applied to max-normalized trajectories of the 1000 most abundant clonotypes. The CD4 or CD8 phenotype of responding clones was assigned using the separately sequenced CD4+ and CD8+ repertoires. TCRdb's own reprocessing of the public reads used fastp at Q25 and MiXCR and kept productive beta chains. Here each entry gathers all rows of one CDR3 protein and keeps the most common genes and DNA. None of the V and J calls come from the authors' own analysis; TCRdb made them. The table for this sample lists approximately 250,000 distinct CDR3 sequences; 15% of them were counted only once. The ten largest clones capture about 2% of the sample.

A note on this clonotype: The antigen it recognizes is unknown. The input lacks base qualities; no much larger clone sits a single base away.

Overall results and qualifications from the work: Clones contracting from day 15 to 85 had balanced CD4/CD8 phenotypes, while a second wave expanding from day 15 to 37 was biased towards CD4+. Some responding clones were detected in pre-infection memory, suggesting pre-existing cross-reactive memory T cells joined the SARS-CoV-2 response. SARS-CoV-2 specificity was not confirmed for the second-wave clones peaking on day 37. Contracting CD4+ clones were located mainly in the CM and EM memory subsets, whereas CD8+ clones were found to be enriched in EMRA. The study covered only two mild cases, and larger cohorts including severe cases with pre-infection samples were considered necessary.

The TCR was taken from an adult woman who had mild COVID-19 (a few samples of this study predate the infection). The sample titles of this study are shuffled in the database, so cell type and time point are left out; the donor was told from shared clones. This chain is built from TRBV21-1 and TRBJ2-3; the DNA was not used to check the table's D call, TRBD1. TRBV21-1 is labeled a pseudogene. Sequences were obtained from PBMCs or a T cell subset sorted from them (not recorded which). The CDR3: CASSPRRKLHGFRTDTQYF. The sequenced DNA: TGTGCCAGCAGCCCCCGGAGGAAACTACATGGGTTCAGAACAGATACGCAGTATTTT.